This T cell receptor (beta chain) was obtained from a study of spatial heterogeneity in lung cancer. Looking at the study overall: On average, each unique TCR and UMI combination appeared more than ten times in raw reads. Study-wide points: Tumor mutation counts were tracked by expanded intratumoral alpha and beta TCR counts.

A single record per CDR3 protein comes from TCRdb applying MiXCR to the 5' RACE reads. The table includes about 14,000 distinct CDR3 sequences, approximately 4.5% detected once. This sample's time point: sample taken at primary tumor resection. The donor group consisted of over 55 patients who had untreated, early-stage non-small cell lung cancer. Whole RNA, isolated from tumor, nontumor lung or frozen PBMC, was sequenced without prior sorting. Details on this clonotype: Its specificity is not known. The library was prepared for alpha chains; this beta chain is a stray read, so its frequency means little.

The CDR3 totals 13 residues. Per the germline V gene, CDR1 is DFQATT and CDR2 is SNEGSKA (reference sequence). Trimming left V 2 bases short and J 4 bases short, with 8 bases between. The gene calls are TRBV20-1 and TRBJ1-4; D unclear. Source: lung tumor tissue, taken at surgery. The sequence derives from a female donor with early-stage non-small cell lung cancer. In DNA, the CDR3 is TGCAGTGCTAGAAATATTTATAATGAAAAACTGTTTTTT. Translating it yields CSARNIYNEKLFF.